A single sample gave rise to the 15 T cell receptor beta chains below, sequenced in a study of long-term antiretroviral therapy in people with HIV. Assay version v3.0 of immunoSEQ was used, and it was run at survey level. Here immunoSEQ multiplex PCR was the method, and the copy in TCRdb shows in-frame clones only, minus some. This sample carries tens of thousands of clones, 81% of them seen once, and the ten largest clones take less than 9.5%. This specimen consisted of unsorted PBMCs, obtained 1.5 years after starting antiretroviral therapy. The receptors derive from a man between 25 and 39 years old with HIV.

This clone was seen just once. This chain links TRBV7-8 with TRBJ1-1; D ambiguous. The germline CDR1 and CDR2 sequences are SGHVS and FQNEAQ. V shed 5 bases and J shed 3 bases, with 13 bases lying between them. This CDR3 spans 14 amino acids. CDR3 amino acids: CASSPEGVYTEAFF. CDR3 DNA sequence: TGTGCCAGCAGCCCCGAGGGAGTCTACACTGAAGCTTTCTTT. The full variable domain, completed using reference TRBV7-8 and TRBJ1-1, is GAGVSQSPRYKVAKRGQDVALRCDPISGHVSLFWYQQALGQGPEFLTYFQNEAQLDKSGLPSDRFFAERPEGSVSTLKIQRTQQEDSAVYLCASSPEGVYTEAFFGQGTRLTVV.

The chain combines TRBV6-6 with TRBJ2-2; D may be TRBD1 (6 bases). This CDR3 has 14 residues. Germline V CDR1 and CDR2: MNHNY, SVGAGI (reference sequence). V was cut by 5 bases and J by 5 bases, with 12 bases left in between. The CDR3 region is CASSPTGGTGELFF. CDR3 bases: TGTGCCAGCAGTCCGACAGGTGGGACCGGGGAGCTGTTTTTT.

The DNA of the CDR3 is TGTGCCAGCAGCCCGGCGGGACAGCGCACAGATACGCAGTATTTT. Residues: CASSPAGQRTDTQYF. The V call is TRBV7-9, the J call TRBJ2-3; D might be TRBD1 (7 bases). V lost 5 bases, J lost 1 base, and 13 bases lay in between. The length of the CDR3 is 15 residues. Germline V gene lookup returns CDR1 SEHNR and CDR2 FQNEAQ (reference sequence).

The V call is TRBV2, the J call TRBJ1-4; D not resolved. Deletions cut 4 bases from V and 0 bases from J, with 9 bases between. Germline CDR1 SNHLY, CDR2 FYNNEI. There are 15 residues in the CDR3. The CDR3 region has the DNA TGTGCCAGCAGTGGGGAGCACGCAACTAATGAAAAACTGTTTTTT. Amino acids: CASSGEHATNEKLFF.

This chain joins TRBV7-2 and TRBJ1-1, with TRBD1 identical over 8 bases. Germline V gives CDR1 SGHTA, CDR2 FQGNSA. The CDR3 runs 14 residues. With 5 bases clipped from V and 0 bases from J, the junction kept 2 bases outside the gene matches. The CDR3 is CASSAGQVNTEAFF. The CDR3 DNA follows: TGTGCCAGCAGCGCGGGACAGGTGAACACTGAAGCTTTCTTT.

The chain joins TRBV7-9 to TRBJ1-2; D remains ambiguous. The CDR3 runs to 15 residues. Deletions cut 1 base from V and 2 bases from J, with 11 bases between. In germline, CDR1 is SEHNR, CDR2 FQNEAQ (reference sequence). The CDR3 region is CASSLGAGLNYGYTF. As DNA, the CDR3 is TGTGCCAGCAGCTTAGGGGCGGGATTGAACTATGGCTACACCTTC.

This clone was observed a handful of times. This chain uses TRBV13 with TRBJ2-7, with TRBD2 identical over 7 bases. The germline V gene has CDR1 PRHDT and CDR2 FYEKMQ (reference sequence). CDR3 length: 15 amino acids. J gave up 4 bases and V 5 bases, and 11 bases lay outside the gene matches. The CDR3 DNA follows: TGTGCCAGCAGCCCCCGGGGTAGCGGGCTATACGAGCAGTACTTC. Its protein is CASSPRGSGLYEQYF.

This clone came up a few times. The chain links TRBV7-2 to TRBJ2-1; 10 nucleotides align to TRBD2. V was clipped by 2 bases and J by 6 bases; unmatched bases: 7. The length of the CDR3 is 16 residues. Looked up from germline, CDR1 is SGHTA and CDR2 is FQGNSA. The CDR3 nucleotides read TGTGCCAGCAGCTTAAGAGCGGGGGGGCGGGGCAATGAGCAGTTCTTC. It specifies CASSLRAGGRGNEQFF.

The chain employs TRBV7-9 and TRBJ1-5; weak D call: TRBD1 (6 bases). This CDR3 is built from 16 residues. Germline CDR1 and CDR2: SEHNR and FQNEAQ (reference sequence). V lost 5 bases and J lost 4, with 18 bases in between. The CDR3 sequence is CASSPPGGHENQPQHF. For the CDR3, the DNA is TGTGCCAGCAGCCCCCCCGGGGGACATGAGAATCAGCCCCAGCATTTT.

The J gene is TRBJ2-2, the V gene TRBV7-9; D uncertain. V lost 1 base and J 6 bases, leaving 3 bases between the germline ends. Germline CDR1 reads SEHNR; CDR2 reads FQNEAQ (reference sequence). The CDR3 totals 12 residues. CDR3: CASSLDAGELFF. The CDR3 coding sequence is TGTGCCAGCAGCTTAGATGCCGGGGAGCTGTTTTTT.

The V gene is TRBV6-1, the J gene TRBJ2-2; 7 positions agree with TRBD2. V lost 3 bases, J lost 0 bases, and 4 bases stayed unmatched. Germline assignment: CDR1 MNHNS and CDR2 SASEGT. The CDR3 is 16 amino acids. CDR3 sequence: CASSELRGANTGELFF. In DNA form, the CDR3 reads TGTGCCAGCAGTGAGCTCCGGGGGGCGAACACCGGGGAGCTGTTTTTT.

V is TRBV9 and J is TRBJ2-5; D is undetermined. CDR1 is SGDLS, CDR2 YYNGEE, per germline. Trimming took off 0 bases at V and 5 bases at J, with 8 bases between the two ends. The CDR3 totals 13 residues. As DNA, the CDR3 is TGTGCCAGCAGCGTAGTCGGTGGGGAGACCCAGTACTTC. Residues: CASSVVGGETQYF.

This rearrangement joins TRBV6-4 to TRBJ2-2; maybe TRBD1 (8 bases). The length of the CDR3 is 18 residues. The V gene's germline CDR1 is MRHNA and CDR2 SNTAGT. Trimming cost V 0 bases and J 3 bases, with 17 bases left between them. CDR3 in amino acids: CASSDSFEQGGDTGELFF. The CDR3 DNA reads TGTGCCAGCAGTGACTCGTTCGAACAGGGGGGGGACACCGGGGAGCTGTTTTTT.

The V and J genes are TRBV5-1 and TRBJ2-1; possible D gene TRBD2, 5 bases. This CDR3 region has 14 residues. Trimming took 3 bases from V and 0 from J, leaving 7 bases between them. Germline lookup yields CDR1 SGHRS and CDR2 YFSETQ. The CDR3 is CASSSGSSYNEQFF. The CDR3 nucleotides read TGCGCCAGCAGCTCGGGATCCTCCTACAATGAGCAGTTCTTC.

This clone appeared a few times. The gene calls are TRBV7-9 and TRBJ1-5; maybe TRBD1 (5 bases). The V gene's germline CDR1 is SEHNR and CDR2 FQNEAQ (reference sequence). The CDR3 totals 15 residues. The V end lost 3 bases, the J end lost 2 bases, and 11 bases lay between the germline ends. The DNA of the CDR3 is TGTGCCAGCAGCTTCATGGGGACGGGCAATCAGCCCCAGCATTTT. Translation: CASSFMGTGNQPQHF.